This entry lists 22 T cell receptor beta chains sequenced from one sample in a study of technical replicates of blood from a handful of donors. Data came from immunoSEQ multiplex PCR; TCRdb stores just in-frame clones and leaves some out. Of 85,000 to 90,000 clones listed, 80% to 95% are singletons. Material: T cells isolated from PBMCs. The receptors stem from a human donor in good health.

The V and J genes are TRBV2 and TRBJ1-5; TRBD1 is a possible D gene (5 bases). This CDR3 spans 15 amino acids. Germline V gives CDR1 SNHLY, CDR2 FYNNEI. V shed 5 bases and J shed 3 bases, with 14 bases lying between them. The CDR3 DNA reads TGTGCCAGCAGTAACGACAGCCCATACAATCAGCCCCAGCATTTT. Protein: CASSNDSPYNQPQHF.

This sequence joins TRBV10-3 and TRBJ2-1; 11 bases fit TRBD1. CDR1 is ENHRY and CDR2 is SYGVKD in the germline V gene. Trimming cost V 4 bases and J 4 bases; bases outside gene matches: 6. The length of the CDR3 is 16 residues. Here the CDR3 DNA reads TGTGCCATCAGTGCTCGGGGACAGGGGGGATACAATGAGCAGTTCTTC. It yields the protein CAISARGQGGYNEQFF.

The chain has TRBV9 and TRBJ2-5; 11 bases are shared with TRBD2. The CDR3 runs to 15 residues. The germline V gene encodes CDR1 SGDLS and CDR2 YYNGEE. The junction had 6 bases not matched to a gene; V was cut back by 6 bases and J by 2 bases. The CDR3 here is CASTASGGTQETQYF. The CDR3 DNA follows: TGTGCCAGCACCGCTAGCGGGGGGACTCAAGAGACCCAGTACTTC.

This clone appeared a single time. The chain is built from TRBV28 and TRBJ2-7; weak D call: TRBD2 (5 bases). The CDR3 runs to 13 residues. Trimming shortened V by 3 bases and J by 5 bases, and 11 bases separated the two germline ends. The germline gives CDR1 MDHEN, CDR2 SYDVKM. The CDR3 region has the DNA TGTGCCAGCAGTTTTAGGCCCGGGGACGAGCAGTACTTC. Protein: CASSFRPGDEQYF.

This clone was observed a single time. This chain links TRBV4-1 with TRBJ2-1; the D is unclear. V lost 8 bases and J lost 2, with 7 bases in between. Germline assignment: CDR1 MGHRA and CDR2 YSYEKL. The CDR3 covers 12 residues. The CDR3 here is CASAEAYNEQFF. CDR3 nucleotides: TGCGCCAGCGCTGAGGCCTACAATGAGCAGTTCTTC.

The genes are TRBV10-3 and TRBJ2-5; TRBD2 aligns across 8 bases. The germline V gene encodes CDR1 ENHRY and CDR2 SYGVKD. CDR3 size: 15 residues. After removal of 6 bases from V and 2 bases from J, the junction contained 8 bases not matched to a gene. The CDR3 DNA follows: TGTGCCATCAGCGCCGCGGGGGGTCGGCAAGAGACCCAGTACTTC. It is translated as CAISAAGGRQETQYF.

V is TRBV7-9 and J is TRBJ2-1; the D is unclear. Germline values: CDR1 SEHNR, CDR2 FQNEAQ (reference sequence). CDR3 length equals 12 residues. V was clipped by 5 bases and J by 13 bases, with 15 bases between them. CDR3 DNA sequence: TGTGCCAGCAGCCTGAGATACTCCCCCCAGTTCTTC. Translating gives CASSLRYSPQFF.

The chain combines TRBV6-1 with TRBJ1-1; no clear D gene. Trimming cost V 6 bases and J 9 bases, with 8 bases left between them. The CDR3 runs 10 residues. Germline V CDR1 and CDR2: MNHNS, SASEGT. The chain's CDR3 is CASRGEKAFF. Here the CDR3 DNA reads TGTGCCAGCAGGGGAGAAAAAGCTTTCTTT.

This chain links TRBV5-1 with TRBJ2-1; TRBD1 is a possible D gene (5 bases). The CDR3 covers 12 residues. Per the germline V gene, CDR1 is SGHRS and CDR2 is YFSETQ. V lost 0 bases and J lost 8, with 6 bases in between. The chain's CDR3 is CASSLGGYEQFF. The CDR3 bases are TGCGCCAGCAGCTTGGGGGGCTATGAGCAGTTCTTC.

The V call is TRBV2, the J call TRBJ2-5; the D gene is possibly TRBD2 (6 bases). This CDR3 has 12 residues. The ends were cut back, 6 bases at V and 2 bases at J, with 7 bases in the middle. Per germline, CDR1 SNHLY and CDR2 FYNNEI. The CDR3 DNA sequence: TGTGCCAGCAGGCGGGAACAAGAGACCCAGTACTTC. Its translation: CASRREQETQYF.

This chain links TRBV10-2 with TRBJ2-7, with 9 bases identical to TRBD1. The ends lost 7 bases at V and 3 bases at J; junction bases unmatched: 4. In germline, CDR1 is WSHSY, CDR2 SAAADI. The CDR3 consists of 13 residues. CDR3 coding DNA: TGCGCCAGCACTCGGGACAGGGTCTACGAGCAGTACTTC. Amino acids: CASTRDRVYEQYF.

The V and J genes are TRBV28 and TRBJ1-2, with a weak D call TRBD1 (5 bases). There are 12 residues in the CDR3. The V gene lost 5 bases and the J gene lost 8 bases, with 12 bases spanning the gap. Germline CDR1 is MDHEN and CDR2 is SYDVKM. The DNA of the CDR3 is TGTGCCAGCAGTATTCAGGGCTGGGGCTACACCTTC. The encoded protein is CASSIQGWGYTF.

The gene calls are TRBV10-3 and TRBJ2-7, with 7 bases aligning to TRBD1. This CDR3 contains 14 residues. V was clipped by 6 bases and J by 4 bases; unmatched bases: 9. Germline CDR1 reads ENHRY; CDR2 reads SYGVKD. The CDR3 loop reads CAISVTGASYEQYF. The CDR3 DNA reads as TGTGCCATCAGCGTAACAGGGGCTAGTTACGAGCAGTACTTC.

This clone has a single count. The chain carries TRBV11-3 and TRBJ2-2, with 7 positions matching TRBD2. Germline trimming cut 7 bases from V and 4 bases from J; bases unmatched to any gene: 15. CDR3 length equals 17 residues. Germline loops: CDR1 SGHNT, CDR2 YENEEA. The CDR3 region is CASKLMPGEGVTGELFF. DNA for the CDR3: TGTGCCAGCAAGTTGATGCCGGGGGAGGGAGTCACCGGGGAGCTGTTTTTT.

Notes on this clone: The junction and the germline gene differ at one end; a read error may be behind it. The rearrangement uses TRBV14 and TRBJ2-4; 7 nucleotides line up with TRBD1. CDR3 size: 15 residues. Germline loops: CDR1 SGHDN, CDR2 FVKESK. The CDR3 region has the DNA TGTGCCAGCAGCCAAGGACAGGGAGCCCAAAACATTCAGTACTTC. This translates into CASSQGQGAQNIQYF. Based on the CDR3 plus reference TRBV14 and TRBJ2-4, the full variable domain is EAGVTQFPSHSVIEKGQTVTLRCDPISGHDNLYWYRRVMGKEIKFLLHFVKESKQDESGMPNNRFLAERTGGTYSTLKVQPAELEDSGVYFCASSQGQGAQNIQYFGAGTRLSVL.

The chain couples TRBV6-5 to TRBJ2-7; 9 bases map to TRBD2. CDR3 length equals 15 residues. J gave up 7 bases and V 2 bases, and 9 bases lay outside the gene matches. The V gene's germline CDR1 is MNHEY and CDR2 SVGAGI. CDR3 DNA sequence: TGTGCCAGCAGTTACCCTGGGACTAGCCGTGGAGAGCAGTACTTC. Encoded protein: CASSYPGTSRGEQYF.

V gene TRBV6-8 combines with J gene TRBJ1-2, with D perhaps TRBD1 (5 bases). The CDR3 contains 17 residues. The germline CDR1 and CDR2 sequences are MNHGY and SAAAGT. The ends were cut back, 9 bases at V and 4 bases at J, with 27 bases in the middle. In nucleotides, the CDR3 is TGTGCCAGGAAATTGACTTCAGACAGCCTCTCCAGCTATGGCTACACCTTC. This encodes CARKLTSDSLSSYGYTF.

The V call is TRBV6-6, the J call TRBJ1-1; 10 nucleotides agree with TRBD1. The J segment lost 0 bases and the V segment lost 6 bases, leaving 7 bases of the junction unmatched. From germline, CDR1 is MNHNY and CDR2 SVGAGI (reference sequence). CDR3 size: 16 residues. The CDR3 protein is CASSPGQGKLNTEAFF. The CDR3 DNA follows: TGTGCCAGCAGCCCGGGACAGGGGAAATTGAACACTGAAGCTTTCTTT.

The chain combines TRBV29-1 with TRBJ1-2, with 10 bases identical to TRBD1. V was pared by 6 bases and J by 4 bases, with 8 bases of the junction left unmatched. The CDR3 length is 14 residues. Germline-derived CDR1 and CDR2 are SQVTM and ANQGSEA. CDR3 amino acids: CSVEDRGLGYGYTF. The CDR3 nucleotides read TGCAGCGTCGAGGACAGGGGGTTGGGCTATGGCTACACCTTC.

Concerning this clone itself: At the DNA level, this CDR3 is encoded by other sequences in the same sample as well. This chain links TRBV11-2 with TRBJ2-5; unclear D gene. V was shortened by 1 base and J by 2 bases, with 5 bases between the two germline ends. This CDR3 comprises 13 residues. The germline V gene encodes CDR1 SGHAT and CDR2 FQNNGV. This CDR3 reads CASSLVQQETQYF. CDR3 sequence (DNA): TGTGCCAGCAGCTTAGTCCAACAAGAGACCCAGTACTTC. The entire variable domain, with the rest obtained from reference TRBV11-2 and TRBJ2-5, is as follows: EAGVAQSPRYKIIEKRQSVAFWCNPISGHATLYWYQQILGQGPKLLIQFQNNGVVDDSQLPKDRFSAERLKGVDSTLKIQPAKLEDSAVYLCASSLVQQETQYFGPGTRLLVL.

This chain joins TRBV6-1 and TRBJ1-5, with 7 bases matching TRBD1. This CDR3 is 15 amino acids long. Per the germline V gene, CDR1 is MNHNS and CDR2 is SASEGT. After removal of 5 bases from V and 3 bases from J, the junction contained 7 bases not matched to a gene. The CDR3 DNA reads TGTGCCAGCAGTAGAGAAGACAGGGACAATCAGCCCCAGCATTTT. Residues: CASSREDRDNQPQHF.

This sequence joins TRBV5-1 and TRBJ2-7, with D maybe TRBD2 (6 bases). The CDR3 runs 15 residues. Germline V gene data show CDR1 as SGHRS and CDR2 as YFSETQ. V lost 0 bases, J lost 5 bases, and 15 bases lay in between. The CDR3 reads CASSLAGLALDEQYF. CDR3 DNA: TGCGCCAGCAGCTTGGCCGGTCTAGCGTTAGACGAGCAGTACTTC.